The 14 T cell receptor beta chains below all came from one sample that was sequenced in a study of control samples from healthy donors and cancer patients. Generated by immunoSEQ multiplex PCR, the TCRdb table keeps only in-frame clones and is missing some. The top ten clones hold approximately 0.7% of a sample with around 170,000 clones, more than 85% of them seen once. The specimen sequenced was blood. These receptor sequences come from a woman in her twenties or thirties in good health.

This rearrangement joins TRBV27 to TRBJ2-5; D not resolved. Trimming took 4 bases from V and 5 from J, leaving 11 bases between them. The CDR3 is 13 residues long. In germline, CDR1 is MNHEY, CDR2 SMNVEV (reference sequence). The CDR3 nucleotides read TGTGCCAGCAGTTCCCAACTCTTGGAGACCCAGTACTTC. It specifies CASSSQLLETQYF.

This clone appeared once. The gene calls are TRBV7-6 and TRBJ2-1; D may correspond to TRBD1 or TRBD2 (6 bases each). This CDR3 region has 17 residues. Trimming cost V 5 bases and J 6 bases, with 23 bases left between them. Germline V gene sequence: CDR1 SGHVS, CDR2 FNYEAQ. For the CDR3, the DNA is TGTGCCAGCAGCCTATCCCGAGGGGGGCGGGGTTTCAATGAGCAGTTCTTC. This gives the protein CASSLSRGGRGFNEQFF.

The V and J genes are TRBV29-1 and TRBJ2-1; 9 bases map to TRBD2. The CDR3 spans 15 residues. V lost 3 bases and J lost 2; bases outside the gene matches: 5. Germline values: CDR1 SQVTM, CDR2 ANQGSEA. In nucleotides, the CDR3 is TGCAGCGTTGAGGGCCTAGCGGGACCCTACAATGAGCAGTTCTTC. Protein product: CSVEGLAGPYNEQFF.

This clone came up once. The rearrangement links TRBV6-2 or TRBV6-3 to TRBJ2-1; maybe TRBD2 (5 bases). Germline CDR1 and CDR2: MNHEY and SVGEGT. V lost 5 bases, J lost 4 bases, and 15 bases lay in between. This CDR3 has 15 amino acids. CDR3 bases: TGTGCCAGCAGTATTACTAGTGGGGTGTACAATGAGCAGTTCTTC. Protein product: CASSITSGVYNEQFF.

The gene calls are TRBV20-1 and TRBJ2-3; 8 nucleotides align to TRBD2. The germline V gene encodes CDR1 DFQATT and CDR2 SNEGSKA (reference sequence). The CDR3 runs to 16 residues. V was pared by 3 bases and J by 0 bases, with 8 bases of the junction left unmatched. CDR3 in DNA: TGCAGTGCTAGTTCCATCAGCGGGGGTAGCACAGATACGCAGTATTTT. This sequence encodes CSASSISGGSTDTQYF.

The rearrangement joins TRBV6-5 to TRBJ1-1; D ambiguous. The CDR3 length is 14 residues. The V gene's germline CDR1 is MNHEY and CDR2 SVGAGI. Trimming stripped 3 bases from V and 2 bases from J, with 10 bases between. This chain's CDR3 is CASSYGRSNTEAFF. The CDR3 DNA is TGTGCCAGCAGTTATGGGAGAAGTAACACTGAAGCTTTCTTT.

As DNA, the CDR3 is TGTGCCAGCAGCCGCAATTTAGCGGGAGGGATTGGCGAGCAGTACTTC. Residues: CASSRNLAGGIGEQYF. This rearrangement joins TRBV3-1 (or the pseudogene TRBV3-2) to TRBJ2-7; 11 bases agree with TRBD2. CDR1 and CDR2 from the germline V gene are LGHDT and YNNKEL (reference sequence). This CDR3 comprises 16 residues. Trimming removed 4 bases from V and 6 bases from J; junction bases left unmatched: 11.

Points on this clone: At one end, the junction sequence differs from germline, possibly due to a read error. The chain links TRBV20-1 to TRBJ1-2, with no clear D. CDR1 and CDR2 from the germline V gene are DFQATT and SNEGSKA (reference sequence). The CDR3 has 11 residues. The CDR3 coding sequence is TGCAGTGCTAGTCTAGTCAAGGGAATCGCCTTC. This sequence encodes CSASLVKGIAF.

This rearrangement joins TRBV27 to TRBJ1-4; D perhaps matches TRBD1 (5 bases). Germline values: CDR1 MNHEY, CDR2 SMNVEV (reference sequence). V lost 4 bases and J 6 bases, leaving 18 bases between the germline ends. The CDR3 has 16 amino acids. As DNA, the CDR3 is TGTGCCAGCAGTTCGGCCCGGACGGGGGGACATGAAAAACTGTTTTTT. Translating gives CASSSARTGGHEKLFF.

The rearrangement uses TRBV27 and TRBJ1-2; D remains ambiguous. Germline V gene sequence: CDR1 MNHEY, CDR2 SMNVEV (reference sequence). This CDR3 is built from 13 residues. V was trimmed by 6 bases and J by 4 bases, leaving 12 bases between them. This CDR3 reads CASRAGPSYGYTF. In DNA, the CDR3 is TGTGCCAGCAGGGCAGGACCTTCCTATGGCTACACCTTC.

The CDR3 DNA reads TGTGCCAGCAGCCAAGATGGGGGGTACGGCTACACCTTC. Translating it yields CASSQDGGYGYTF. The genes are TRBV14 and TRBJ1-2, with D perhaps TRBD1 (5 bases). This CDR3 region has 13 residues. V shed 0 bases and J shed 8 bases, with 10 bases lying between them. The germline gives CDR1 SGHDN, CDR2 FVKESK.

Here the CDR3 reads CASSGTPRGKLFF. CDR3 sequence (DNA): TGTGCCAGCTCCGGGACTCCGAGGGGGAAACTGTTTTTT. The V call is TRBV28, the J call TRBJ1-4, with D maybe TRBD1 (6 bases). Germline V gene sequence: CDR1 MDHEN, CDR2 SYDVKM. The CDR3 has 13 residues. The ends were cut back, 8 bases at V and 11 bases at J, with 18 bases in the middle.

The V gene is TRBV28, the J gene TRBJ1-5; 8 bases are shared with TRBD1. CDR1 is MDHEN and CDR2 is SYDVKM in the germline V gene. V was clipped by 5 bases and J by 1 base; unmatched bases: 10. This CDR3 comprises 17 residues. The CDR3 DNA is TGTGCCAGCAGTCCGGAAGTTTGGGACAGGAGCAATCAGCCCCAGCATTTT. Amino acids: CASSPEVWDRSNQPQHF.

This sequence joins TRBV5-1 and TRBJ1-1; no reliable D call. Trimming shortened V by 4 bases and J by 3 bases, and 4 bases separated the two germline ends. The germline gives CDR1 SGHRS, CDR2 YFSETQ. The CDR3 extends over 11 amino acids. CDR3: CASSLDTEAFF. The CDR3 DNA reads as TGCGCCAGCAGCCTCGACACTGAAGCTTTCTTT.